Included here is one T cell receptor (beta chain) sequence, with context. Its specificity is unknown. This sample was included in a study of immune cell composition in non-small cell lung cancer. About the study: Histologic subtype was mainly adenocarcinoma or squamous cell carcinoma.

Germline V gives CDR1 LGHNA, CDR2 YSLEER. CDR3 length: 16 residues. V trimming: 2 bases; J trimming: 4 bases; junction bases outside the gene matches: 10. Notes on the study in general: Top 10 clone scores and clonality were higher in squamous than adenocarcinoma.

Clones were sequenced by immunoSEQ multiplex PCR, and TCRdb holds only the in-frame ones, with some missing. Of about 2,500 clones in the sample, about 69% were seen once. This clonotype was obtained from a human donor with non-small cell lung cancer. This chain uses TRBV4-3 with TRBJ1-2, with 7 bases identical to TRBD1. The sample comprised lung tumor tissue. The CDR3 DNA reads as TGCGCCAGCAGCCAACGGACAGGCGGCTTTGGCTATGGCTACACCTTC. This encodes CASSQRTGGFGYGYTF.